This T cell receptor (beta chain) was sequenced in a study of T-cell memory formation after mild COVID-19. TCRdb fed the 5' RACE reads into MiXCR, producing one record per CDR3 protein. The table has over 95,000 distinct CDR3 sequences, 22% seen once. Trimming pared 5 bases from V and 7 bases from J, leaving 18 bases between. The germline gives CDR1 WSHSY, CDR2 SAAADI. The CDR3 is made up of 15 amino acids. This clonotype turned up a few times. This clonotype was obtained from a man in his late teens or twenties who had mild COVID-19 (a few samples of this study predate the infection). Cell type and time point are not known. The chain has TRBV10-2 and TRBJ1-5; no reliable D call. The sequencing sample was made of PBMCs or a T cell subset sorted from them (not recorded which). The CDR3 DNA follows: TGCGCCAGCAGTCCCAAAGCAAACATACCACAGCCCCAGCATTTT. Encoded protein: CASSPKANIPQPQHF.